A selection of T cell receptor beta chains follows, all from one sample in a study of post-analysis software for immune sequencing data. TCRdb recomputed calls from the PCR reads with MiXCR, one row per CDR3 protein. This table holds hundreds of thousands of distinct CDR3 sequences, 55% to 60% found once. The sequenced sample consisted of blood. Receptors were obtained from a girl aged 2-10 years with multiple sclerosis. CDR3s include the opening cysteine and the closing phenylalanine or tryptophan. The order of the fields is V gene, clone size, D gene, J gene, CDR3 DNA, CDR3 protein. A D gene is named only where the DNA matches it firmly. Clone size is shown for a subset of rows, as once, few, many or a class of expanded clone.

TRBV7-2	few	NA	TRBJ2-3	TGTGCCAGCAGCTTGGGGGGCCTAGTGGGAGATACGCAGTATTTT	CASSLGGLVGDTQYF
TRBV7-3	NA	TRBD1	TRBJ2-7	TGTGCCAGCAGCTTATCCCACCGGACAGGGGCCGAGCAGTACTTC	CASSLSHRTGAEQYF
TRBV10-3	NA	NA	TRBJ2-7	TGTGCCATCAGTGAGGGGCAGGGGCGGTACGAGCAGTACTTC	CAISEGQGRYEQYF
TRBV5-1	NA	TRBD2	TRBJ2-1	TGCGCCAGCAGCTTGGTATCCCTAGCGGGAGTGAATGAGCAGTTCTTC	CASSLVSLAGVNEQFF
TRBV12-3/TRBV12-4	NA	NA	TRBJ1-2	TGTGCCAGCAGACGCCCCCATGACAGTTATGGCTACACCTTC	CASRRPHDSYGYTF
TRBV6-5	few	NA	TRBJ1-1	TGTGCCAGCAGTTACTCGTTCGGGGAGGGGGACACTGAAGCTTTCTTT	CASSYSFGEGDTEAFF
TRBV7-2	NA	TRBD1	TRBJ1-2	TGTGCCAGCAGCTTAAATATGGGACAGAGTAACTATGGCTACACCTTC	CASSLNMGQSNYGYTF
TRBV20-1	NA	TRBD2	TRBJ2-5	TGCAGTGCTATTGGGACTAGGCAGGCCCAAGAGACCCAGTACTTC	CSAIGTRQAQETQYF
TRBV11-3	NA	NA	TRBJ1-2	TGTGCCAGCAGCGGCACTCAGGGAAACTATGGCTACACCTTC	CASSGTQGNYGYTF
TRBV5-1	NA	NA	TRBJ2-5	TGCGCCAGCAGCTCAGAGCCCAGCCAAGAGACCCAGTACTTC	CASSSEPSQETQYF
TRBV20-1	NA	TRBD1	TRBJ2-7	TGCAGTGCTAGAGCGACTGGGACAGGGGCCACCTACGAGCAGTACTTC	CSARATGTGATYEQYF
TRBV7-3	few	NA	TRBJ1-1	TGTGCCAGCAGCGCACAGGGTAGAAGGACTGAAGCTTTCTTT	CASSAQGRRTEAFF
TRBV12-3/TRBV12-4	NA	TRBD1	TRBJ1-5	TGTGCCAGCAGTGAATCACGACCCGGGACAGCTAATCAGCCCCAGCATTTT	CASSESRPGTANQPQHF
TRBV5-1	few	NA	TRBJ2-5	TGCGCCAGCAGCCGGGAGTTCCCGCAGGCTTCCCAGTACTTC	CASSREFPQASQYF
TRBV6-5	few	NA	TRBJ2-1	TGTGCCAGCGGGAACAGGGTGCGCTACAATGAGCAGTTCTTC	CASGNRVRYNEQFF
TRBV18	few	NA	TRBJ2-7	TGTGCCAGCTCACCAGTCCGTGACCGGTGGGACGAGCAGTACTTC	CASSPVRDRWDEQYF
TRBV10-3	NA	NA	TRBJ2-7	TGTGCCATCAGTGAGGGCGTGTCCTACGAGCAGTACTTC	CAISEGVSYEQYF
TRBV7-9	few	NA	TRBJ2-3	TGTGCCAGCAGCTCCAGCGACAGTAGCACAGATACGCAGTATTTT	CASSSSDSSTDTQYF
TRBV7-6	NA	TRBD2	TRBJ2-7	TGTGCCAGCAGCTTAGGACTAGCGGTCCACGGGCAGTACTTC	CASSLGLAVHGQYF
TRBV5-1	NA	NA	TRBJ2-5	TGCGCCAGCAGCTTGTTATACGGGGCGGAGGAGACCCAGTACTTC	CASSLLYGAEETQYF
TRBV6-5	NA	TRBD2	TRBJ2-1	TGTGCCAGCAGTTACTTCCAACTAGCGGGACCCTACAATGAGCAGTTCTTC	CASSYFQLAGPYNEQFF
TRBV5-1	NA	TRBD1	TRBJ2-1	TGCGCCGGCAGCCCCAGGGGGCCCTTTTTCAATGAGCAGTTCTTC	CAGSPRGPFFNEQFF
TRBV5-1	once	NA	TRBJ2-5	TGCGCCAGCAGCTCGCTACTAAGGGGAAGGGAGACCCAGTACTTC	CASSSLLRGRETQYF
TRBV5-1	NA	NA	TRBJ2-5	TGCGCCAGCAGCTTAGAGGTGGAAGAGACCCAGTACTTC	CASSLEVEETQYF
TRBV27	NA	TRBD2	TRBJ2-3	TGTGCCAGCAGTTTCGCGGGAGCGGGTACGCAGTATTTT	CASSFAGAGTQYF
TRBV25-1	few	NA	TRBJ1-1	TGTGCCAGCAGTGAAGTCAGGGGAAACATGAACACTGAAGCTTTCTTT	CASSEVRGNMNTEAFF
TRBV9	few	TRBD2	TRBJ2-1	TGTGCCAGCAGCGTAGGAGCGGGAGATTGGGGCAATGAGCAGTTCTTC	CASSVGAGDWGNEQFF